This T cell receptor beta chain was documented in a study of regulatory T cells in long-lasting Graves disease. On the study more broadly: Persistence in Graves' disease denoted antithyroid drug use beyond 5 years alongside positive TSH receptor antibodies.

Time point defined: persistent/refractory GD, antithyroid drugs over 5 years with positive TRAb. RNA extracted from PBMCs served as the sequencing template. In this cohort, patients came from an endocrinology department located in Xi'an, China. As regards this clonotype: What it binds is not known.

Trimming took 8 bases from V and 4 from J, leaving 21 bases between them. CDR3 length equals 15 residues. According to the study, TCR beta libraries were built with iRepertoire HTBI primers and CDR3-region Arm-PCR. As originally analysed: Identification of gene segments yielded 60 or so TRBV and 13 to 15 TRBJ across samples. Using its own MiXCR run on the multiplex PCR reads, TCRdb lists one record per CDR3 protein. The V and J calls were not made by the authors but by TCRdb's processing. The sample holds a few hundred thousand distinct CDR3 sequences; 20% to 25% are singletons and the top ten take 25% to 35%. Study-wide points: Those with persistent Graves' had less TCR diversity than newly diagnosed patients.

The chain couples TRBV12-3 or TRBV12-4 to TRBJ2-7, with unresolved D. The receptor comes from a middle-aged woman with Graves disease. Sequences were derived from peripheral blood mononuclear cells (PBMCs), sampled when the disease was refractory, from a patient treated with antithyroid drugs. CDR3: CASGLTRAQGYEQYF. The CDR3 DNA reads TGTGCCAGCGGGCTGACTCGGGCGCAAGGTTACGAGCAGTACTTC.